One and the same sample provided the 32 T cell receptor beta chains below, sequenced in a study of blood T cell repertoires in COVID-19. Sequenced by immunoSEQ multiplex PCR; TCRdb stores in-frame clones only, minus some. Found here are 110,000 or so clones, 90% of them singletons; the top ten hold approximately 4.4%. The sequenced material came from peripheral blood. The receptors were gathered from a woman aged 50 to 65 with acute or convalescent COVID-19.

The chain employs TRBV7-8 and TRBJ1-5; a possible D gene is TRBD1 (6 bases). The CDR3 is 16 amino acids. Germline CDR1 reads SGHVS; CDR2 reads FQNEAQ. The V and J ends lost 5 bases and 0 bases respectively, with 14 bases between them. In DNA, the CDR3 is TGTGCCAGCAGCGTCCTTGGGGGGGCTAGCAATCAGCCCCAGCATTTT. Protein product: CASSVLGGASNQPQHF. The entire variable domain, with the rest obtained from reference TRBV7-8 and TRBJ1-5, is as follows: GAGVSQSPRYKVAKRGQDVALRCDPISGHVSLFWYQQALGQGPEFLTYFQNEAQLDKSGLPSDRFFAERPEGSVSTLKIQRTQQEDSAVYLCASSVLGGASNQPQHFGDGTRLSIL.

V gene TRBV29-1 combines with J gene TRBJ1-2, with TRBD1 matching over 10 bases. This CDR3 is built from 14 residues. The germline CDR1 and CDR2 sequences are SQVTM and ANQGSEA. The V gene end was trimmed by 6 bases and the J gene end by 5 bases; junction bases not matched to a gene: 9. The CDR3 nucleotides are TGCAGCGTCGGACAGGGGGGGATAGGATATGGCTACACCTTC. It encodes CSVGQGGIGYGYTF.

The V gene is TRBV6-5, the J gene TRBJ2-5; maybe TRBD2 (6 bases). This CDR3 has 12 residues. Between the trimmed V and J ends, which lost 8 bases and 5 bases, there was a span of 12 bases. Per the germline V gene, CDR1 is MNHEY and CDR2 is SVGAGI. The CDR3 loop is CASGDLTETQYF. The CDR3 nucleotides are TGTGCCAGCGGGGACTTAACGGAGACCCAGTACTTC.

The genes are TRBV30 and TRBJ1-2; the D is unclear. CDR1 GTSNPN and CDR2 SVGIG come from the germline V gene (reference sequence). Trimming took off 0 bases at V and 4 bases at J, with 12 bases between the two ends. This CDR3 spans 14 amino acids. The CDR3 is CAWSVGGGGYGYTF. DNA for the CDR3: TGTGCCTGGAGTGTAGGCGGCGGAGGCTATGGCTACACCTTC.

The rearrangement uses TRBV4-3 and TRBJ2-1, with D maybe TRBD1 (5 bases). The CDR3 length is 13 residues. Deletions cut 2 bases from V and 6 bases from J, with 8 bases between. From germline, CDR1 is LGHNA and CDR2 YSLEER. Here the CDR3 DNA reads TGCGCCAGCAGCCAACAGGGTGGCAATGAGCAGTTCTTC. Protein sequence: CASSQQGGNEQFF.

This chain joins TRBV5-4 and TRBJ1-1; D possibly corresponds to TRBD1 (5 bases). The CDR3 contains 14 residues. CDR1 SGHNT and CDR2 YYREEE come from the germline V gene (reference sequence). The ends were cut back, 5 bases at V and 6 bases at J, with 17 bases in the middle. This CDR3 is CASSSTGGSPEAFF. The CDR3, as DNA: TGTGCCAGCAGTTCCACGGGGGGTTCCCCTGAAGCTTTCTTT.

This clone is a singleton in its sample. V gene TRBV9 combines with J gene TRBJ2-1; the match to TRBD1 covers 8 bases. Germline V gene lookup returns CDR1 SGDLS and CDR2 YYNGEE. V lost 0 bases and J lost 6; bases outside the gene matches: 8. This CDR3 has 16 amino acids. The CDR3: CASSVDPRGLSNEQFF. In nucleotides, the CDR3 is TGTGCCAGCAGCGTAGACCCCAGGGGGCTAAGCAATGAGCAGTTCTTC.

This clone was seen just once. The genes are TRBV5-4 and TRBJ1-1, with no clear D. Germline CDR1 and CDR2: SGHNT and YYREEE (reference sequence). Trimming left V 3 bases short and J 3 bases short, with 12 bases between. This CDR3 spans 14 amino acids. For the CDR3, the DNA is TGTGCCAGCAGCTCAGTACAGAAGGACACTGAAGCTTTCTTT. Translating gives CASSSVQKDTEAFF.

Here the CDR3 DNA reads TGTGCCAGCAGCTTAACAGGGAAGTCACCCCTCCACTTT. This sequence encodes CASSLTGKSPLHF. The chain employs TRBV11-3 and TRBJ1-6; tentatively, D is TRBD1 (6 bases). The CDR3 extends over 13 amino acids. V dropped 2 bases and J dropped 10 bases, with 9 bases sitting between them. Looked up from germline, CDR1 is SGHNT and CDR2 is YENEEA.

The chain employs TRBV27 and TRBJ2-1; 8 bases are a match to TRBD1. This CDR3 contains 13 residues. V was pared by 7 bases and J by 9 bases, with 8 bases of the junction left unmatched. Germline V gene sequence: CDR1 MNHEY, CDR2 SMNVEV (reference sequence). CDR3 sequence (DNA): TGTGCCAGCATCGGACAGGGCCGCCGTGAGCAGTTCTTC. This gives the protein CASIGQGRREQFF.

V gene TRBV2 combines with J gene TRBJ2-1; D may be TRBD1 (5 bases). With 0 bases removed from V and 8 bases from J, the gap between germline ends came to 11 bases. The CDR3 runs 14 residues. Germline CDR1 SNHLY, CDR2 FYNNEI. CDR3 residues: CASSEAPRADEQFF. CDR3 nucleotide sequence: TGTGCCAGCAGTGAAGCCCCCAGGGCGGATGAGCAGTTCTTC.

This clone showed up just once. This sequence joins TRBV24-1 and TRBJ2-2; 13 bases are shared with TRBD2. This CDR3 has 19 residues. The germline V gene has CDR1 KGHDR and CDR2 SFDVKD. The J segment lost 0 bases and the V segment lost 0 bases, leaving 3 bases of the junction unmatched. The CDR3 nucleotides are TGTGCCACCAGTGATTTGGGACTAGCGGGGGCCCCGAACACCGGGGAGCTGTTTTTT. Its protein is CATSDLGLAGAPNTGELFF.

The J gene is TRBJ2-2, the V gene TRBV9; TRBD2 agrees at 8 bases. V was pared by 5 bases and J by 0 bases, with 3 bases of the junction left unmatched. Germline V gene sequence: CDR1 SGDLS, CDR2 YYNGEE. This CDR3 region has 15 residues. The CDR3: CASRPGGPNTGELFF. CDR3 bases: TGTGCCAGCAGACCGGGGGGGCCGAACACCGGGGAGCTGTTTTTT. Full variable domain (missing parts from reference TRBV9 and TRBJ2-2): DSGVTQTPKHLITATGQRVTLRCSPRSGDLSVYWYQQSLDQGLQFLIQYYNGEERAKGNILERFSAQQFPDLHSELNLSSLELGDSALYFCASRPGGPNTGELFFGEGSRLTVL.

This rearrangement joins TRBV7-9 to TRBJ2-2; 13 positions agree with TRBD2. The germline V gene encodes CDR1 SEHNR and CDR2 FQNEAQ (reference sequence). The CDR3 covers 19 residues. J lost 0 bases, V lost 7 bases, and 11 bases had no gene match. CDR3 bases: TGTGCCAGCACCCAATCCGGGACTAGCGGGACCTCGAACACCGGGGAGCTGTTTTTT. It is translated as CASTQSGTSGTSNTGELFF.

The V and J genes are TRBV6-4 and TRBJ1-2; D gene unclear. The germline V and J ends were trimmed by 3 bases and 10 bases, with 15 bases remaining between them. The germline CDR1 and CDR2 sequences are MRHNA and SNTAGT. The CDR3 is 13 amino acids. The CDR3 protein is CASSDGPGGDYTF. DNA for the CDR3: TGTGCCAGCAGTGATGGGCCCGGAGGTGACTACACCTTC.

The V call is TRBV6-5, the J call TRBJ1-1; a weak D match, TRBD1 (5 bases). CDR3 length equals 10 residues. V was trimmed by 8 bases and J by 8 bases, leaving 9 bases between them. The V gene's germline CDR1 is MNHEY and CDR2 SVGAGI. CDR3 protein: CASRGNEAFF. CDR3 coding DNA: TGTGCCAGCCGGGGGAACGAAGCTTTCTTT.

This clone has a single count. This chain uses TRBV27 with TRBJ1-2; 11 nucleotides agree with TRBD1. J gave up 3 bases and V 5 bases, and 5 bases lay outside the gene matches. The CDR3 sequence is 15 residues long. Germline assignment: CDR1 MNHEY and CDR2 SMNVEV (reference sequence). CDR3 in DNA: TGTGCCAGCAGTGCAGGACAGGGGGCGTACTATGGCTACACCTTC. It yields the protein CASSAGQGAYYGYTF.

V is TRBV5-1 and J is TRBJ2-5, with 9 bases matching TRBD2. This CDR3 comprises 16 residues. In germline, CDR1 is SGHRS, CDR2 YFSETQ. J gave up 4 bases and V 0 bases, and 7 bases lay outside the gene matches. The CDR3 reads CASSLVGAGGRETQYF. The CDR3 DNA is TGCGCCAGCAGCTTGGTCGGCGCGGGGGGGCGAGAGACCCAGTACTTC.

The chain carries TRBV15 and TRBJ1-1, with D perhaps TRBD1 (6 bases). From germline, CDR1 is LNHNV and CDR2 YYDKDF (reference sequence). V was clipped by 0 bases and J by 5 bases, with 10 bases between them. This CDR3 contains 14 residues. The CDR3 sequence: CATSREQGRTEAFF. The DNA for the CDR3 is TGTGCCACCAGCAGAGAACAGGGTCGGACTGAAGCTTTCTTT.

This chain links TRBV6-4 with TRBJ2-1; 7 nucleotides agree with TRBD1. J gave up 9 bases and V 4 bases, and 9 bases lay outside the gene matches. This CDR3 comprises 14 residues. The germline gives CDR1 MRHNA, CDR2 SNTAGT. The CDR3 here is CASSANHPGGEQFF. CDR3 DNA sequence: TGTGCCAGCAGTGCCAACCATCCAGGGGGTGAGCAGTTCTTC.

The rearrangement links TRBV5-1 to TRBJ1-6; 9 bases agree with TRBD1. Trimming cost V 0 bases and J 9 bases; bases outside gene matches: 7. Germline V CDR1 and CDR2: SGHRS, YFSETQ. The CDR3 extends over 16 amino acids. This chain's CDR3 is CASSLVGDREGSPLHF. CDR3 in DNA: TGCGCCAGCAGCTTGGTGGGGGACAGGGAGGGTTCACCCCTCCACTTT.

This chain uses TRBV30 with TRBJ1-1; no clear D. Trimming pared 3 bases from V and 4 bases from J, leaving 15 bases between. The germline CDR1 and CDR2 sequences are GTSNPN and SVGIG (reference sequence). The CDR3 totals 14 residues. Here the CDR3 reads CAWRGNSRGTEAFF. Here the CDR3 DNA reads TGTGCCTGGAGGGGCAACTCCCGGGGCACTGAAGCTTTCTTT.

This sequence joins TRBV28 and TRBJ1-1; possible D gene TRBD1, 5 bases. Trimming took off 7 bases at V and 3 bases at J, with 15 bases between the two ends. There are 14 residues in the CDR3. The germline V gene encodes CDR1 MDHEN and CDR2 SYDVKM. CDR3 sequence reads: CASTFPGGYTEAFF. The CDR3 DNA reads TGTGCCAGCACTTTCCCCGGGGGTTACACTGAAGCTTTCTTT. The full variable domain, in which reference TRBV28 and TRBJ1-1 provide the parts outside the CDR3, is DVKVTQSSRYLVKRTGEKVFLECVQDMDHENMFWYRQDPGLGLRLIYFSYDVKMKEKGDIPEGYSVSREKKERFSLILESASTNQTSMYLCASTFPGGYTEAFFGQGTRLTVV.

The chain carries TRBV4-2 and TRBJ2-1, with D tentatively TRBD2 (5 bases). Germline loops: CDR1 LGHNA, CDR2 YNFKEQ. The V end lost 0 bases, the J end lost 9 bases, and 15 bases lay between the germline ends. CDR3 length: 15 amino acids. The CDR3 here is CASSQDRVGGFEQFF. The CDR3 bases are TGTGCCAGCAGCCAAGATCGGGTAGGAGGCTTTGAGCAGTTCTTC.

The V gene is TRBV2, the J gene TRBJ2-2; TRBD1 aligns across 8 bases. Germline lookup yields CDR1 SNHLY and CDR2 FYNNEI. The CDR3 runs 15 residues. V lost 6 bases to trimming and J lost 2 bases; unmatched junction nucleotides: 5. The chain's CDR3 is CASSGGQGNTGELFF. As DNA, the CDR3 is TGTGCCAGCAGCGGAGGACAGGGTAACACCGGGGAGCTGTTTTTT.

The V and J genes are TRBV7-9 and TRBJ1-1, with 7 bases identical to TRBD1. The CDR3 length is 15 residues. The V gene end was trimmed by 5 bases and the J gene end by 4 bases; junction bases not matched to a gene: 10. CDR1 and CDR2 from the germline V gene are SEHNR and FQNEAQ (reference sequence). The CDR3 DNA is TGTGCCAGCAGCCCAACCCGGACAGGTTCCACTGAAGCTTTCTTT. This gives the protein CASSPTRTGSTEAFF.

The chain links TRBV5-1 to TRBJ2-7, with 10 bases lining up with TRBD1. The germline CDR1 and CDR2 sequences are SGHRS and YFSETQ. V lost 4 bases, J lost 5 bases, and 9 bases stayed unmatched. CDR3 length equals 15 residues. The CDR3 DNA follows: TGCGCCAGCAGCCTTGGAGGGGACAGGGGCGACGAGCAGTACTTC. It encodes CASSLGGDRGDEQYF.

The chain employs TRBV7-8 and TRBJ2-2; 7 positions agree with TRBD1. In germline, CDR1 is SGHVS, CDR2 FQNEAQ. There are 16 residues in the CDR3. J gave up 6 bases and V 6 bases, and 13 bases lay outside the gene matches. The CDR3 nucleotides read TGTGCCAGCAGGCTACCCCGGGACAGAGAAGCCGGGGAGCTGTTTTTT. It specifies CASRLPRDREAGELFF.

The V and J genes are TRBV5-4 and TRBJ1-1, with D possibly matching TRBD1 (5 bases). The germline V gene encodes CDR1 SGHNT and CDR2 YYREEE (reference sequence). V dropped 0 bases and J dropped 6 bases, with 9 bases sitting between them. The CDR3 sequence is 13 residues long. In nucleotides, the CDR3 is TGTGCCAGCAGCTTGGATCCGGGGGCTGAAGCTTTCTTT. Residues: CASSLDPGAEAFF.

V gene TRBV13 combines with J gene TRBJ1-1; a possible D gene is TRBD1 (5 bases). Trimming shortened V by 7 bases and J by 4 bases, and 10 bases separated the two germline ends. The CDR3 runs 12 residues. Germline CDR1 and CDR2: PRHDT and FYEKMQ (reference sequence). CDR3 region: CASTFGGTEAFF. Here the CDR3 DNA reads TGTGCCAGCACCTTCGGGGGCACTGAAGCTTTCTTT.

The V call is TRBV15, the J call TRBJ1-5, with D possibly TRBD1 on 5 matching bases. The CDR3 sequence is 15 residues long. Trimming took 5 bases from V and 7 from J, leaving 18 bases between them. Germline CDR1 is LNHNV and CDR2 is YYDKDF (reference sequence). CDR3 bases: TGTGCCACCAGCCCAAAGCGGGGCTCCTGGCAGCCCCAGCATTTT. Protein: CATSPKRGSWQPQHF.

CDR3 DNA: TGCGCCAGCAGCCTACGACTAGCGGGGGGCTACAATGAGCAGTTCTTC. It is translated as CASSLRLAGGYNEQFF. The chain is built from TRBV4-1 and TRBJ2-1; 13 positions agree with TRBD2. Looked up from germline, CDR1 is MGHRA and CDR2 is YSYEKL. The CDR3 loop spans 16 amino acids. V was clipped by 4 bases and J by 3 bases; unmatched bases: 3.